The next 9 T cell receptor beta chains were all read from a single sample in a study of blood T cell repertoires in COVID-19. The table came from immunoSEQ multiplex PCR; TCRdb's copy has only in-frame clones and leaves some out. The sample comprises roughly 200,000 clones, about 86% of which are singletons, and 3.8% rests with the top ten. What was sequenced was PBMCs or T cells enriched from blood (not recorded which). The receptors originated from a woman aged 40-49 years with acute COVID-19.

This chain connects TRBV7-9 to TRBJ2-3; 11 bases align to TRBD2. V was clipped by 2 bases and J by 5 bases; unmatched bases: 3. The CDR3 has 15 residues. CDR1 and CDR2 from the germline V gene are SEHNR and FQNEAQ (reference sequence). CDR3 coding DNA: TGTGCCAGCAGCTTAATTACTAGCGGGAGAGATACGCAGTATTTT. As protein: CASSLITSGRDTQYF.

The chain combines TRBV9 with TRBJ1-3; D unclear. Trimming removed 0 bases at V and 2 bases at J, with 18 bases between. Per germline, CDR1 SGDLS and CDR2 YYNGEE. The CDR3 is 18 residues long. The CDR3 spells CASSVVPRPELAGNTIYF. The CDR3 DNA reads as TGTGCCAGCAGCGTAGTCCCCCGTCCGGAACTAGCTGGAAACACCATATATTTT.

The V gene is TRBV28, the J gene TRBJ1-5, with a possible D match to TRBD1 (5 bases). V was trimmed by 2 bases and J by 6 bases, leaving 17 bases between them. Germline CDR1 and CDR2: MDHEN and SYDVKM. This CDR3 is built from 16 residues. The CDR3 loop reads CASSLLLPTEGQPQHF. Written as DNA, the CDR3 is TGTGCCAGCAGTTTACTCCTCCCGACAGAAGGTCAGCCCCAGCATTTT.

The chain is built from TRBV24-1 and TRBJ1-5; the D is unclear. The CDR3 is made up of 12 amino acids. V was shortened by 11 bases and J by 6 bases, with 13 bases between the two germline ends. The germline gives CDR1 KGHDR, CDR2 SFDVKD. The DNA of the CDR3 is TGTGCCAGCAAAGGAGGAAGTCAGCCCCAGCATTTT. Amino acid sequence: CASKGGSQPQHF.

The rearrangement joins TRBV5-8 to TRBJ1-5, with D possibly TRBD1 on 6 matching bases. The CDR3 is 13 amino acids. The V gene lost 6 bases and the J gene lost 6 bases, with 13 bases spanning the gap. Looked up from germline, CDR1 is SGHTS and CDR2 is YDEGEE. CDR3 sequence: CASTADRTQPQHF. CDR3 coding DNA: TGTGCCAGCACCGCTGACAGGACTCAGCCCCAGCATTTT.

The V and J genes are TRBV28 and TRBJ2-1, with 8 bases that match TRBD2. Germline CDR1 MDHEN, CDR2 SYDVKM. After removal of 11 bases from V and 10 bases from J, the junction contained 10 bases not matched to a gene. The CDR3 is 12 residues long. In nucleotides, the CDR3 is TGTGCCCTGAGTAGCGGGATACGGGAGCAGTTCTTC. This encodes CALSSGIREQFF. Full variable domain (remainder filled in from reference TRBV28 and TRBJ2-1): DVKVTQSSRYLVKRTGEKVFLECVQDMDHENMFWYRQDPGLGLRLIYFSYDVKMKEKGDIPEGYSVSREKKERFSLILESASTNQTSMYLCALSSGIREQFFGPGTRLTVL.

The chain employs TRBV13 and TRBJ2-1, with D unclear. The CDR3 is 16 residues long. Germline CDR1 reads PRHDT; CDR2 reads FYEKMQ (reference sequence). V dropped 1 base and J dropped 7 bases, with 17 bases sitting between them. DNA of the CDR3: TGTGCCAGCAGCTTAGTTGGAGCCATCCTACCTAATGAGCAGTTCTTC. Its translation is CASSLVGAILPNEQFF.

V and J are TRBV28 and TRBJ1-5, with TRBD1 matching over 7 bases. After removal of 6 bases from V and 1 base from J, the junction contained 12 bases not matched to a gene. The germline V gene encodes CDR1 MDHEN and CDR2 SYDVKM. The CDR3 consists of 17 residues. The CDR3 DNA is TGTGCCAGCAGCCGCGTTCGAGGGGGCGGGAGCAATCAGCCCCAGCATTTT. Residues: CASSRVRGGGSNQPQHF.

The chain joins TRBV10-1 to TRBJ1-1, with a possible D match to TRBD1 (5 bases). The germline V gene has CDR1 WNHNN and CDR2 SYGVQD (reference sequence). This CDR3 region has 14 residues. With 10 bases removed from V and 3 bases from J, the gap between germline ends came to 18 bases. CDR3: CAIPVGPPDTEAFF. The CDR3 nucleotides read TGCGCCATCCCCGTGGGGCCCCCGGACACTGAAGCTTTCTTT.